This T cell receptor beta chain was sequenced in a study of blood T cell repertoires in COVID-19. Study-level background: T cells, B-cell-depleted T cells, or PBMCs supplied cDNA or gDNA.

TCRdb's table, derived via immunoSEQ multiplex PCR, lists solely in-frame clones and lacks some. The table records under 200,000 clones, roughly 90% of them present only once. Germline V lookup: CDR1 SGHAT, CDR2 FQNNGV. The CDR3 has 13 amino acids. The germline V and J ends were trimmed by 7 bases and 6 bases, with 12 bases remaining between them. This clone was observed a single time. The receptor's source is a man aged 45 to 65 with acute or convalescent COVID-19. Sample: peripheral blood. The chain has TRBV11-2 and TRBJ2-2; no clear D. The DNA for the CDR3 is TGTGCCAGCATCCACAGTTTTCCCGGGGAGCTGTTTTTT. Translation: CASIHSFPGELFF.